Shown below are 10 T cell receptor beta chains from a single sample sequenced in a study of blood T cell repertoires in COVID-19. Here immunoSEQ multiplex PCR was the method, and the copy in TCRdb shows in-frame clones only, minus some. The sample lists about 250,000 clones, about 85% seen once, with about 1% in the top ten. The sequenced sample consisted of peripheral blood. These receptors were obtained from a human donor with COVID-19, enrolled during active disease. The donor label of this sample is uncertain.

V and J are TRBV5-8 and TRBJ1-1; tentatively, D is TRBD1 (6 bases). V lost 7 bases and J lost 3, with 19 bases in between. The length of the CDR3 is 15 residues. Germline V gene lookup returns CDR1 SGHTS and CDR2 YDEGEE. CDR3 sequence: CASGRQVYGDTEAFF. The CDR3 DNA reads TGTGCCAGCGGGCGACAGGTTTATGGGGACACTGAAGCTTTCTTT.

The rearrangement uses TRBV15 and TRBJ2-7, with D possibly being TRBD2 (6 bases). Germline values: CDR1 LNHNV, CDR2 YYDKDF (reference sequence). The V gene lost 0 bases and the J gene lost 0 bases, with 12 bases spanning the gap. This CDR3 region has 16 residues. CDR3 residues: CATSRELSGISYEQYF. The CDR3 DNA sequence: TGTGCCACCAGCAGAGAACTTAGCGGAATCTCCTACGAGCAGTACTTC. Variable domain in full (rest from reference TRBV15 and TRBJ2-7): DAMVIQNPRYQVTQFGKPVTLSCSQTLNHNVMYWYQQKSSQAPKLLFHYYDKDFNNEADTPDNFQSRRPNTSFCFLDIRSPGLGDTAMYLCATSRELSGISYEQYFGPGTRLTVT.

V gene TRBV18 combines with J gene TRBJ1-2, with 9 bases aligning to TRBD1. Germline trimming cut 6 bases from V and 8 bases from J; bases unmatched to any gene: 10. Germline V CDR1 and CDR2: KGHSH, LQKENI. CDR3 size: 14 residues. CDR3 bases: TGTGCCAGCTCCCCCCGGGACAGGGATCACGGCTACACCTTC. Translated: CASSPRDRDHGYTF.

In its sample, this clone was seen a few times. The chain employs TRBV28 and TRBJ2-7; D gene unclear. Germline values: CDR1 MDHEN, CDR2 SYDVKM. The CDR3 has 14 amino acids. V was trimmed by 2 bases and J by 2 bases, leaving 10 bases between them. CDR3 amino acids: CASSLRVFPYEQYF. DNA for the CDR3: TGTGCCAGCAGTTTACGGGTGTTTCCCTACGAGCAGTACTTC.

The chain couples TRBV10-1 to TRBJ2-1; TRBD2 matches at 12 bases. This CDR3 has 16 residues. Trimming removed 3 bases from V and 5 bases from J; junction bases left unmatched: 5. Looked up from germline, CDR1 is WNHNN and CDR2 is SYGVQD (reference sequence). CDR3 nucleotides: TGCGCCAGCAGTGATCCGACTAGCGGGGGCCACAATGAGCAGTTCTTC. Translated, it gives CASSDPTSGGHNEQFF.

The chain links TRBV5-4 to TRBJ2-5; 7 nucleotides match TRBD2. V was pared by 5 bases and J by 2 bases, with 6 bases of the junction left unmatched. The germline V gene encodes CDR1 SGHNT and CDR2 YYREEE (reference sequence). The CDR3 is made up of 14 amino acids. CDR3 region: CASRGGGAQETQYF. The CDR3 DNA sequence: TGTGCCAGCAGGGGCGGGGGTGCACAAGAGACCCAGTACTTC.

This rearrangement joins TRBV28 to TRBJ2-3, with TRBD2 matching 11 bases. The CDR3 consists of 15 residues. Looked up from germline, CDR1 is MDHEN and CDR2 is SYDVKM. The V and J ends lost 3 bases and 7 bases, in that order; junction bases with no gene match: 6. The CDR3 region is CASSFTSGSTNTQYF. CDR3 nucleotide sequence: TGTGCCAGCAGTTTTACTAGCGGGAGTACAAATACGCAGTATTTT.

The rearrangement uses TRBV6-1 and TRBJ1-6; D is ambiguous. CDR1 MNHNS and CDR2 SASEGT come from the germline V gene. This CDR3 spans 17 amino acids. Deletions cut 4 bases from V and 7 bases from J, with 20 bases between. The CDR3 DNA is TGTGCCAGCAGTGGAGGACCACTAGGACGGTACAATTCACCCCTCCACTTT. Protein sequence: CASSGGPLGRYNSPLHF.

This clone turned up a few times. The chain is built from TRBV7-8 and TRBJ2-2; 15 positions agree with TRBD2. This CDR3 has 18 residues. CDR1 SGHVS and CDR2 FQNEAQ come from the germline V gene. V dropped 7 bases and J dropped 4; count of bases not matched to a gene: 10. The CDR3 loop is CASKKSWTSGRGTGELFF. CDR3 sequence (DNA): TGTGCCAGCAAAAAAAGTTGGACTAGCGGGAGGGGCACCGGGGAGCTGTTTTTT.

The chain couples TRBV9 to TRBJ1-2; D gene ambiguous. Germline V gives CDR1 SGDLS, CDR2 YYNGEE. This CDR3 has 11 residues. Trimming stripped 6 bases from V and 4 bases from J, with 7 bases between. CDR3 sequence (DNA): TGTGCCAGCACCCATCCCTATGGCTACACCTTC. It translates to CASTHPYGYTF.